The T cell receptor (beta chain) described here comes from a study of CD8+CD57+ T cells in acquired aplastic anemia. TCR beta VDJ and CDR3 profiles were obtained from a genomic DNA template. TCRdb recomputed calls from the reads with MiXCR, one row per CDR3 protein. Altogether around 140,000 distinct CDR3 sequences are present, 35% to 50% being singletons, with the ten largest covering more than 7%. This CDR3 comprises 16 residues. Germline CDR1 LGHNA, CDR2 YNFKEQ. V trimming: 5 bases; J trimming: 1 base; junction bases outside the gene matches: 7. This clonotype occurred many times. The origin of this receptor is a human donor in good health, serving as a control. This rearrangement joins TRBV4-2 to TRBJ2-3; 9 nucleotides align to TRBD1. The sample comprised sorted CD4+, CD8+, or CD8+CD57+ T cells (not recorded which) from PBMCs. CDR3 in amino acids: CASSNGQGIGTDTQYF. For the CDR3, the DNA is TGTGCCAGCAGCAACGGACAGGGGATTGGCACAGATACGCAGTATTTT.